Following are 8 T cell receptor beta chains from one sample sequenced in a study of vaccination and CD4 T cells after COVID-19. The treatment denotes: approximately nine-day PBMC culture with coronavirus spike peptide pools or control peptides (ViraFEST assay). The antigens of these receptors remain unknown. Cultured CD4+ T-cell DNA underwent Oncomine TCR Beta short-read sequencing. Via MiXCR, TCRdb re-called the PCR reads, giving one row per CDR3 protein. Counted here are 13,000 to 15,000 distinct CDR3 sequences, around 56% occurring once; the ten biggest clones make up over 6.5%. The sample consisted of CD4+ T cells from blood, cultured in vitro. All receptors come from a human donor who had recovered from COVID-19.

The chain couples TRBV6-1 to TRBJ2-5; D might be TRBD1 (6 bases). Germline values: CDR1 MNHNS, CDR2 SASEGT. The germline V and J ends were trimmed by 9 bases and 4 bases, with 18 bases remaining between them. This CDR3 has 14 amino acids. The CDR3 nucleotides are TGTGCCAGTACGAGGGGGTCGGGTTTAGAGACCCAGTACTTC. Its translation: CASTRGSGLETQYF.

The CDR3: CASSIGTLNQPQHF. In DNA, the CDR3 is TGTGCCAGTAGTATAGGGACCCTCAATCAGCCCCAGCATTTT. This chain joins TRBV19 and TRBJ1-5; D remains unclear. V lost 1 base and J 3 bases, leaving 7 bases between the germline ends. The CDR3 totals 14 residues. Germline V gene sequence: CDR1 LNHDA, CDR2 SQIVND (reference sequence).

This clonotype was picked up a small number of times. The V and J genes are TRBV21-1 and TRBJ1-1; TRBD1 reflects the table's D call only, with no check against the DNA. TRBV21-1 is marked as a pseudogene. The CDR3 consists of 14 residues. The CDR3, as DNA: TGTGCCAGCAGCGGGGACAGAGCGAACACTGAAGCTTTCTTT. Residues: CASSGDRANTEAFF.

The chain employs TRBV27 and TRBJ2-3, with D possibly being TRBD2 (7 bases). This CDR3 contains 13 residues. CDR1 and CDR2 from the germline V gene are MNHEY and SMNVEV (reference sequence). V was shortened by 6 bases and J by 7 bases, with 14 bases between the two germline ends. CDR3 sequence: CASSQSGTNTQYF. The CDR3 DNA is TGTGCCAGCAGCCAGAGCGGGACAAATACGCAGTATTTT.

V gene TRBV6-1 combines with J gene TRBJ2-7; the match to TRBD1 covers 10 bases. Germline values: CDR1 MNHNS, CDR2 SASEGT. The CDR3 has 15 residues. The junction had 6 bases not matched to a gene; V was cut back by 5 bases and J by 2 bases. The CDR3 coding sequence is TGTGCCAGCAGTCCCAGACAGGGGGCGGCCTACGAGCAGTACTTC. As protein: CASSPRQGAAYEQYF.

There are a few counts of this clonotype. The chain employs TRBV25-1 and TRBJ2-7; TRBD1 agrees at 8 bases. V gave up 3 bases and J gave up 4 bases; unmatched junction bases: 5. The germline V gene has CDR1 MGHDK and CDR2 SYGVNS. The CDR3 extends over 14 amino acids. The CDR3 region has the DNA TGTGCCAGCAGTGATAGACAGGGGAGATACGAGCAGTACTTC. Protein sequence: CASSDRQGRYEQYF.

The CDR3 DNA sequence: TGTGCCAGCAGCCCGTCTAACTATGGCTACACCTTC. This codes for CASSPSNYGYTF. The chain carries TRBV7-8 and TRBJ1-2, with D uncertain. The germline gives CDR1 SGHVS, CDR2 FQNEAQ. The CDR3 is 12 residues long. V lost 5 bases, J lost 0 bases, and 4 bases lay in between.

The chain carries TRBV6-2 or TRBV6-3 and TRBJ1-5; D uncertain. Deletions cut 7 bases from V and 11 bases from J, with 18 bases between. The germline V gene encodes CDR1 MNHEY and CDR2 SVGEGT. The CDR3 has 13 residues. CDR3 DNA: TGTGCCAGCACCCCGACACAAGCAGGAGCCCAGCATTTT. Translated, it gives CASTPTQAGAQHF.